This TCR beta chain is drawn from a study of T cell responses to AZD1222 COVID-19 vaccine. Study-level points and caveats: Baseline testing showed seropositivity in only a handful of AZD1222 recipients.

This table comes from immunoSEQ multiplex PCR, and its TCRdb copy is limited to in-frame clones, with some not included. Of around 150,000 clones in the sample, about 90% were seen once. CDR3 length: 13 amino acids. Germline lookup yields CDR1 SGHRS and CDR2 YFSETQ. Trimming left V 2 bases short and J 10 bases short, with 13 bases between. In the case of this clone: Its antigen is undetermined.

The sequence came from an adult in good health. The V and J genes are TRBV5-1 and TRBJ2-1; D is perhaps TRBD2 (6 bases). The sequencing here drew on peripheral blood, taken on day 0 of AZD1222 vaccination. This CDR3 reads CASSLGTAGEQFF. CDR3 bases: TGCGCCAGCAGCTTAGGGACTGCCGGGGAGCAGTTCTTC.